The entry below gives a single T cell receptor (beta chain) sequence along with its context. The antigen remains undetermined. These data belong to a study of vaccination and CD4 T cells after COVID-19. On the study more broadly: The cells in question were stimulated using overlapping spike peptides derived from SARS-CoV-2, HCoV-NL63, HCoV-OC43 and HCoV-229E.

Study conclusions and caveats: In median terms, SARS-CoV-2-reactive clonotypes went from about 20 to 38, a nonsignificant rise.

This CDR3 region has 13 residues. Germline V lookup: CDR1 MNHEY, CDR2 SMNVEV (reference sequence). V was cut by 2 bases and J by 1 base, with 5 bases left in between. Sequence data for DNA of cultured CD4+ T cells were generated by the Oncomine TCR Beta short-read assay. TCRdb itself ran the PCR reads through MiXCR, one entry per CDR3 protein. Of fewer than 4,500 distinct CDR3 sequences listed, approximately 28% are singletons. Indicated treatment: approximately nine-day PBMC culture with coronavirus spike peptide pools or control peptides (ViraFEST assay). Each well held under 2.5 million PBMCs in IL-2 (about 9.5 IU/ml) medium with approximately 9.9 ug/ml peptide pools.

The V gene is TRBV27, the J gene TRBJ1-1, with no clear D. The material sequenced was CD4+ T cells from blood, cultured in vitro. This TCR was sampled from a human donor who had recovered from COVID-19. In nucleotides, the CDR3 is TGTGCCAGCAGTTTACGAGGGAACACTGAAGCTTTCTTT. Translating it yields CASSLRGNTEAFF.